This T cell receptor beta chain originates from a study of cytomegalovirus exposure and HLA in healthy donors. 13 Jbeta primers and 60 Vbeta primers were used for the PCR. Using immunoSEQ multiplex PCR, the repertoire was profiled, and TCRdb retains in-frame clones only, with some absent. The sample includes approximately 200,000 clones, about four fifths of them seen just once. Nominal health characterized the donors when sampled, though unrecorded immune exposures were likely. This clone showed up just once. The CDR3 loop spans 12 amino acids. Germline V gives CDR1 GTSNPN, CDR2 SVGIG (reference sequence). Trimming cost V 4 bases and J 8 bases; bases outside gene matches: 2.

This sequence was found in a boy younger than 10 in good health and CMV-seronegative. Sequences were obtained from PBMCs. This chain links TRBV30 with TRBJ1-4; 9 positions match TRBD1. The CDR3 is CAWNRGPEKLFF. The CDR3 DNA follows: TGTGCCTGGAACAGGGGGCCAGAAAAACTGTTTTTT.